This section outlines one T cell receptor beta chain sequence together with its context. This sample was taken from a study of blood T cell repertoires in COVID-19. CDR1 is MNHEY, CDR2 SVGAGI, per germline. V was pared by 8 bases and J by 4 bases, with 14 bases of the junction left unmatched. The CDR3 totals 15 residues. The method was immunoSEQ multiplex PCR; TCRdb's version includes in-frame clones alone and lacks a portion of them. The sample includes some 150,000 clones, 87% of them seen just once. This sequence was found in a woman between 45 and 65 years old with active or convalescent COVID-19. The chain combines TRBV6-5 with TRBJ2-7, with 7 bases fitting TRBD1. The specimen sequenced was peripheral blood. CDR3 sequence: CASASTGTLRYEQYF. CDR3 nucleotide sequence: TGTGCCAGCGCCTCGACAGGGACCTTAAGGTACGAGCAGTACTTC.